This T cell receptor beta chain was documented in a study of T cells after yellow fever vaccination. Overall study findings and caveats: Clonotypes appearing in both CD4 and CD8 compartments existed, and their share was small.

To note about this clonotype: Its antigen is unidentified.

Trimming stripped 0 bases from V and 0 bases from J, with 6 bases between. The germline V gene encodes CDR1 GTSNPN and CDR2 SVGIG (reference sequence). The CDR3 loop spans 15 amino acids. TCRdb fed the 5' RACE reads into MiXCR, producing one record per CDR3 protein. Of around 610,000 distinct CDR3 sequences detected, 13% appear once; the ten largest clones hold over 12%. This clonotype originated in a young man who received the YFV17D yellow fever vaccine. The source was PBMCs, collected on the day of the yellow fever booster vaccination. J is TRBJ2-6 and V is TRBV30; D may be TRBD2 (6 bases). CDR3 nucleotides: TGTGCCTGGAGTGTCGGGGGCTCTGGGGCCAACGTCCTGACTTTC. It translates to CAWSVGGSGANVLTF.